Below, 18 T cell receptor beta chains from the same sample are listed, as sequenced in a study of shared clonotypes between healthy human individuals. TCRdb keeps only in-frame clones here, not all; method: immunoSEQ multiplex PCR. The sample contains roughly 2.1 million clones, 93% of which appear only once. CD45RO-negative, CCR7-positively selected cells formed the naive CD8 fraction, excluding terminally differentiated effector memory CD45RA+ cells. Sample: naive CD8+ T cells from PBMCs. Receptor source: a young man in good health. Some clones in this sample may be carry-over from other donors' samples.

This clone was seen once. Here the CDR3 reads CASSFSGGSYEQYF. The CDR3 DNA reads TGTGCCAGCAGCTTTAGCGGGGGCTCCTACGAGCAGTACTTC. The chain joins TRBV7-3 to TRBJ2-7; 9 nucleotides match TRBD2. Germline trimming cut 3 bases from V and 0 bases from J; bases unmatched to any gene: 0. CDR1 SGHTA and CDR2 FQGTGA come from the germline V gene. The CDR3 is 14 residues long. Full variable domain (rest looked up from reference TRBV7-3 and TRBJ2-7): GAGVSQTPSNKVTEKGKYVELRCDPISGHTALYWYRQSLGQGPEFLIYFQGTGAADDSGLPNDRFFAVRPEGSVSTLKIQRTERGDSAVYLCASSFSGGSYEQYFGPGTRLTVT.

The chain couples TRBV10-3 to TRBJ2-7; no clear D gene. Trimming removed 3 bases at V and 3 bases at J, with 15 bases between. The CDR3 totals 15 residues. The germline CDR1 and CDR2 sequences are ENHRY and SYGVKD. In DNA form, the CDR3 reads TGTGCCATCAGTGACGCCGGTCAGTCCCACTACGAGCAGTACTTC. Its translation: CAISDAGQSHYEQYF.

Points on this clone: At the DNA level, this CDR3 is encoded by other sequences in the same sample as well. The rearrangement joins TRBV7-9 to TRBJ2-3, with D hard to call. Germline V gene sequence: CDR1 SEHNR, CDR2 FQNEAQ (reference sequence). This CDR3 comprises 14 residues. Trimming pared 3 bases from V and 1 base from J, leaving 8 bases between. The CDR3 DNA reads as TGTGCCAGCAGCTTGTCGTCGGGCACAGATACGCAGTATTTT. This encodes CASSLSSGTDTQYF.

The chain combines TRBV27 with TRBJ2-7, with 9 bases fitting TRBD1. Germline CDR1 and CDR2: MNHEY and SMNVEV (reference sequence). This CDR3 has 15 amino acids. J was trimmed by 5 bases and V by 10 bases; bases with no gene match: 15. The CDR3 DNA is TGTGCCACCAAAGCTGTGGGGACAGGGCTCCACGAGCAGTACTTC. It codes for CATKAVGTGLHEQYF.

The chain uses TRBV7-9 and TRBJ2-7; 7 nucleotides agree with TRBD1. V gave up 4 bases and J gave up 6 bases; unmatched junction bases: 9. The length of the CDR3 is 14 residues. CDR1 SEHNR and CDR2 FQNEAQ come from the germline V gene (reference sequence). The CDR3 region is CASSSRQGNLEQYF. The DNA of the CDR3 is TGTGCCAGCAGCTCCCGACAGGGTAACCTCGAGCAGTACTTC.

The chain uses TRBV2 and TRBJ2-7; no firm D call. Germline V gene sequence: CDR1 SNHLY, CDR2 FYNNEI. This CDR3 is built from 13 residues. The V gene lost 1 base and the J gene lost 3 bases, with 7 bases spanning the gap. CDR3 loop: CASSEGLNYEQYF. The CDR3 DNA reads TGTGCCAGCAGTGAAGGGCTGAACTACGAGCAGTACTTC.

The J gene is TRBJ2-5, the V gene TRBV28; D is ambiguous. The germline V gene encodes CDR1 MDHEN and CDR2 SYDVKM. Trimming shortened V by 5 bases and J by 1 base, and 11 bases separated the two germline ends. The CDR3 is 14 amino acids. The DNA of the CDR3 is TGTGCCAGCAGTACCCGAACGGGCCAAGAGACCCAGTACTTC. The encoded protein is CASSTRTGQETQYF.

About this clone: Other DNA sequences from this sample encode an identical CDR3 as well. The chain joins TRBV6-1 to TRBJ2-7; D not resolved. Germline loops: CDR1 MNHNS, CDR2 SASEGT. This CDR3 region has 13 residues. Trimming stripped 1 base from V and 3 bases from J, with 7 bases between. CDR3 DNA: TGTGCCAGCAGTGAAGGTCTCAGCTACGAGCAGTACTTC. Its translation: CASSEGLSYEQYF.

This sequence joins TRBV7-2 and TRBJ1-4, with 10 bases identical to TRBD1. V dropped 4 bases and J dropped 7; count of bases not matched to a gene: 6. CDR1 and CDR2 from the germline V gene are SGHTA and FQGNSA. The CDR3 runs 15 residues. Here the CDR3 reads CASSSGTGAAEKLFF. CDR3 bases: TGTGCCAGCAGCTCCGGGACAGGGGCGGCTGAAAAACTGTTTTTT.

V is TRBV4-1 and J is TRBJ1-1; no reliable D call. CDR1 MGHRA and CDR2 YSYEKL come from the germline V gene. The CDR3 totals 16 residues. V was cut by 0 bases and J by 1 base, with 12 bases left in between. The CDR3 nucleotides are TGCGCCAGCAGCCAAGATCGACGGCCTGAGAACACTGAAGCTTTCTTT. The encoded protein is CASSQDRRPENTEAFF.

The V call is TRBV5-6, the J call TRBJ2-1, with 8 bases lining up with TRBD2. Germline trimming cut 4 bases from V and 7 bases from J; bases unmatched to any gene: 7. This CDR3 has 14 amino acids. The germline gives CDR1 SGHDT, CDR2 YYEEEE. The CDR3 protein is CASSVAGRWNEQFF. Written as DNA, the CDR3 is TGTGCCAGCAGCGTAGCGGGAAGATGGAATGAGCAGTTCTTC.

With regard to this clone: Within the sample, other DNA sequences also encode this same CDR3. The V and J genes are TRBV11-2 and TRBJ2-1; 10 positions agree with TRBD2. CDR1 and CDR2 from the germline V gene are SGHAT and FQNNGV. Trimming removed 1 base from V and 4 bases from J; junction bases left unmatched: 1. The CDR3 covers 15 residues. The CDR3 DNA reads TGTGCCAGCAGCTTAGTACTAGCGGGATACAATGAGCAGTTCTTC. It is translated as CASSLVLAGYNEQFF.

In its sample, this clone was seen a few times. The V gene is TRBV30, the J gene TRBJ1-1; TRBD1 might be the D (6 bases). This CDR3 is 12 amino acids long. V lost 8 bases to trimming and J lost 3 bases, with 13 bases between them. Germline V lookup: CDR1 GTSNPN, CDR2 SVGIG (reference sequence). CDR3 in DNA: TGTGCCCTGCGAGGGGGGCACACTGAAGCTTTCTTT. Its translation: CALRGGHTEAFF.

This sequence joins TRBV10-3 and TRBJ2-1; TRBD2 matches 8 bases. This CDR3 has 17 amino acids. The germline V gene has CDR1 ENHRY and CDR2 SYGVKD. V gave up 0 bases and J gave up 8 bases; unmatched junction bases: 12. The CDR3 sequence is CAISESSQRESPHEQFF. The CDR3 DNA follows: TGTGCCATCAGTGAGTCGAGTCAGCGGGAGTCCCCTCATGAGCAGTTCTTC.

The chain links TRBV12-5 to TRBJ1-2, with D unresolved. CDR3 length: 16 amino acids. The germline V gene encodes CDR1 LGHNT and CDR2 FRNRAP. V was pared by 0 bases and J by 6 bases, with 17 bases between. The CDR3 region is CASGLVLGGLPDGYTF. The DNA for the CDR3 is TGTGCTAGTGGTTTGGTACTTGGCGGTCTGCCGGATGGCTACACCTTC.

Details on this clone: Since no conserved phenylalanine or tryptophan closes the CDR3, a read error is the likely cause. It is unclear where the CDR3 begins or ends on the DNA, so no DNA is shown, and the CDR3 is as TCRdb lists it. The genes are TRBV5-4 and TRBJ1-3. The CDR3 is 8 amino acids in total, end residues counted. Germline V gives CDR1 SGHNT, CDR2 YYREEE (reference sequence). CDR3 sequence reads: CASNRHTP.

The chain carries TRBV9 and TRBJ1-6; the match to TRBD1 covers 7 bases. CDR3 length equals 16 residues. Unmatched junction bases numbered 11, after V lost 6 bases and J lost 5 bases. Germline V gene lookup returns CDR1 SGDLS and CDR2 YYNGEE. The CDR3 DNA reads TGTGCCAGCACAGCTTCCGACAGGGCGAATAATTCACCCCTCCACTTT. It yields the protein CASTASDRANNSPLHF.

The chain joins TRBV7-9 to TRBJ1-1; D not resolved. The germline V and J ends were trimmed by 5 bases and 2 bases, with 9 bases remaining between them. This CDR3 is 13 amino acids long. Germline CDR1 reads SEHNR; CDR2 reads FQNEAQ (reference sequence). The CDR3 loop is CASSAPLNTEAFF. The CDR3 DNA sequence: TGTGCCAGCAGCGCACCCCTTAACACTGAAGCTTTCTTT.